This T cell receptor beta chain originates from a study of cytomegalovirus exposure and HLA in healthy donors. Study-level background: A data release that came early held about 89 million unique TCRs from HLA-typed donors.

With 60 Vbeta and 13 Jbeta primers, the PCR was carried out. Assay: immunoSEQ multiplex PCR; the TCRdb copy retains only in-frame clones and omits some. Of a few hundred thousand clones in the sample, approximately 91% were seen once. Per the germline V gene, CDR1 is PRHDT and CDR2 is FYEKMQ (reference sequence). V was clipped by 6 bases and J by 4 bases, with 12 bases between them. The CDR3 sequence is 14 residues long. This clonotype originated in a girl aged 2 to 9 in good health and CMV-seronegative. This rearrangement joins TRBV13 to TRBJ1-4; maybe TRBD1 (6 bases). Sample: PBMCs. The CDR3, as DNA: TGTGCCAGCAGTCAGGACAGCCGTAATGAAAAACTGTTTTTT. This codes for CASSQDSRNEKLFF.